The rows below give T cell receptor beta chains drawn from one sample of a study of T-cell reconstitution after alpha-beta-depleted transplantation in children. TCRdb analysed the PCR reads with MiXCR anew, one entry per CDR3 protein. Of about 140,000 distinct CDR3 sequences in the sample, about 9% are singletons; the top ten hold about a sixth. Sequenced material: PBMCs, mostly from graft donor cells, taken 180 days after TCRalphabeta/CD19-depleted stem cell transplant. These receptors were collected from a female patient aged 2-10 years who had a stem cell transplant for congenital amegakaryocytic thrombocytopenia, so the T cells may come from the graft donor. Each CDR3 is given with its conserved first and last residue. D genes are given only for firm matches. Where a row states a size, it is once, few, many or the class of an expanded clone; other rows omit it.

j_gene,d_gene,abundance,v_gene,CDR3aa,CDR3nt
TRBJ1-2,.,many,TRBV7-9,CASSLATRLSSGYTF,TGTGCCAGCAGCTTAGCTACAAGGCTCTCGAGTGGCTACACCTTC
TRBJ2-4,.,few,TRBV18,CASSAAKNIQYF,TGTGCCAGCTCCGCCGCCAAAAACATTCAGTACTTC
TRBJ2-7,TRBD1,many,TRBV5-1,CASSITGTGIAEQYF,TGCGCCAGCAGCATAACTGGGACAGGGATCGCCGAGCAGTACTTC
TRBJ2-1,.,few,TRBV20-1,CSARDSAGQNEQFF,TGCAGTGCTAGAGATTCAGCGGGCCAAAATGAGCAGTTCTTC
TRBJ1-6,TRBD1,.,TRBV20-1,CSARGTAYSPLHF,TGCAGTGCTAGGGGGACAGCCTATTCACCCCTCCACTTT
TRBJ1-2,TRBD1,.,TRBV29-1,CSVGSGQANGYTF,TGCAGCGTTGGATCGGGACAGGCGAATGGCTACACCTTC
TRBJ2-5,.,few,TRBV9,CASSPLTRTDQETQYF,TGTGCCAGCAGCCCCCTAACCCGGACAGACCAAGAGACCCAGTACTTC
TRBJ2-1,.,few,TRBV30,CAWSVRELRYNEQFF,TGTGCCTGGAGTGTACGGGAGCTGAGGTACAATGAGCAGTTCTTC
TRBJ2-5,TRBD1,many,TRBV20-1,CSAPTGVKETQYF,TGCAGTGCGCCGACAGGGGTGAAAGAGACCCAGTACTTC
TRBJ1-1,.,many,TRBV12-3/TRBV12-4,CASTQHLLDTEAFF,TGTGCCAGCACCCAACACCTCCTGGACACTGAAGCTTTCTTT
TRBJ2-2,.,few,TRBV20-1,CSARARPTGELFF,TGCAGTGCTAGAGCGAGACCGACCGGGGAGCTGTTTTTT
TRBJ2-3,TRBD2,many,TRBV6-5,CASAKLAGGTDTQYF,TGTGCCAGCGCTAAACTAGCGGGGGGCACAGATACGCAGTATTTT
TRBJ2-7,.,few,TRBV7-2,CASSFGTAPYEQYF,TGTGCCAGCAGTTTCGGGACTGCCCCCTACGAGCAGTACTTC
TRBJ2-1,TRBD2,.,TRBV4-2,CASHRRLAQTYNEQFF,TGTGCCAGCCATAGGCGACTAGCGCAGACCTACAATGAGCAGTTCTTC
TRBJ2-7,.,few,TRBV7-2,CASSLTTTYEQYF,TGTGCCAGCAGCTTAACTACAACCTACGAGCAGTACTTC
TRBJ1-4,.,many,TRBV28,CASSKGGWYSNEKLFF,TGTGCCAGCAGTAAGGGTGGTTGGTACTCTAATGAAAAACTGTTTTTT
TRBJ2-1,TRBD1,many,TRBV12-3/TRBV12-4,CASRGGWVFNSYNEQFF,TGTGCCAGCAGAGGGGGCTGGGTGTTTAACTCCTACAATGAGCAGTTCTTC